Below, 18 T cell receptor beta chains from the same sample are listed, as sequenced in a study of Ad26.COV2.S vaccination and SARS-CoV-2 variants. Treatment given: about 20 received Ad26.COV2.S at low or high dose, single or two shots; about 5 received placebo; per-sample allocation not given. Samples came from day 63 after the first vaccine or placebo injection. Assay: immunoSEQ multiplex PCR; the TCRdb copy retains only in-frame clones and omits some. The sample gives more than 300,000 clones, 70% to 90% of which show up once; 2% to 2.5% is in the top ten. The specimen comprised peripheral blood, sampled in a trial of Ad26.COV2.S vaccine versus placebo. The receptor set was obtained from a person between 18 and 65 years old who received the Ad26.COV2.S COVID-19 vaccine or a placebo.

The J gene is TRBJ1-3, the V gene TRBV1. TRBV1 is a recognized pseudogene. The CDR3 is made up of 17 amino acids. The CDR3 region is CTSSQPTSGSSGNTIYF. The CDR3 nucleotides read TGCACCAGCAGCCAACCCACCTCGGGGAGCTCTGGAAACACCATATATTTT.

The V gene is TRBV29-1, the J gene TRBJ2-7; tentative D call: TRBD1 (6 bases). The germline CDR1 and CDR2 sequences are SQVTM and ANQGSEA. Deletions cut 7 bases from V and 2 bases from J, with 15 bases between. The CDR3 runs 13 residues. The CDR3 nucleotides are TGCAGCGCTAAGGGGGAGAGGACCTACGAGCAGTACTTC. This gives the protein CSAKGERTYEQYF.

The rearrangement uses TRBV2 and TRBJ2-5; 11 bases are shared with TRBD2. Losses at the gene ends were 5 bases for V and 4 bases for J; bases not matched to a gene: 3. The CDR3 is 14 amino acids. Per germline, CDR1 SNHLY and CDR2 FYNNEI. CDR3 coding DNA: TGTGCCAGCAGTTACGGGACTAGCGGAGAGACCCAGTACTTC. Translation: CASSYGTSGETQYF.

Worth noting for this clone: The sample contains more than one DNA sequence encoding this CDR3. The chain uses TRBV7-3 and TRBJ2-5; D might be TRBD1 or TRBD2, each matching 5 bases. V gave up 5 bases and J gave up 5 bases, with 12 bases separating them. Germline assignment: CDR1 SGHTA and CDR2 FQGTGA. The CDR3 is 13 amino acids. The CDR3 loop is CASSPGSQETQYF. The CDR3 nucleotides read TGTGCCAGCAGCCCAGGGAGCCAGGAGACCCAGTACTTC. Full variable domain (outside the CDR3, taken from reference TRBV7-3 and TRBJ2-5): GAGVSQTPSNKVTEKGKYVELRCDPISGHTALYWYRQSLGQGPEFLIYFQGTGAADDSGLPNDRFFAVRPEGSVSTLKIQRTERGDSAVYLCASSPGSQETQYFGPGTRLLVL.

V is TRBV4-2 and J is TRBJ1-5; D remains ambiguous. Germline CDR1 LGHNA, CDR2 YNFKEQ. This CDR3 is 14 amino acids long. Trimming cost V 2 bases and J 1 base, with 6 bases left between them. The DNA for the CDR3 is TGTGCCAGCAGCCAACCCCGGAGCAATCAGCCCCAGCATTTT. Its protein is CASSQPRSNQPQHF.

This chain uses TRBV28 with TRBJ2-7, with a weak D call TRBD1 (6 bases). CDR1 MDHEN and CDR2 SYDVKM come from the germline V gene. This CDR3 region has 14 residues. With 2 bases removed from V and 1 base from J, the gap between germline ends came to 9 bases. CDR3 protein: CASSLARGSYEQYF. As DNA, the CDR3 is TGTGCCAGCAGTTTAGCCAGGGGATCCTACGAGCAGTACTTC.

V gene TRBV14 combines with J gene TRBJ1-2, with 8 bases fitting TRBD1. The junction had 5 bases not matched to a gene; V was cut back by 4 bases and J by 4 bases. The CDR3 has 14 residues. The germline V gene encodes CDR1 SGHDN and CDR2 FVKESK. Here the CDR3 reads CASSPQGASYGYTF. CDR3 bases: TGTGCCAGCAGCCCGCAGGGGGCGAGCTATGGCTACACCTTC.

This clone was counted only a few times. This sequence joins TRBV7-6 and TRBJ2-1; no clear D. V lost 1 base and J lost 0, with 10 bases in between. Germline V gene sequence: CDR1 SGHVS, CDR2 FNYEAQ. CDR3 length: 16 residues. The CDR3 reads CASSLDRVPSYNEQFF. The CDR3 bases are TGTGCCAGCAGCTTAGATCGGGTCCCCTCCTACAATGAGCAGTTCTTC.

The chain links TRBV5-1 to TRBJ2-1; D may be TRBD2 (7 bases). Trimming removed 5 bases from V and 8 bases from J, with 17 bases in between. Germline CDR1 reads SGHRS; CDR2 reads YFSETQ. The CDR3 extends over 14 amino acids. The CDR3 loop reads CASRRGGASDEQFF. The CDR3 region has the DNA TGCGCCAGCAGAAGAGGGGGGGCCTCGGATGAGCAGTTCTTC.

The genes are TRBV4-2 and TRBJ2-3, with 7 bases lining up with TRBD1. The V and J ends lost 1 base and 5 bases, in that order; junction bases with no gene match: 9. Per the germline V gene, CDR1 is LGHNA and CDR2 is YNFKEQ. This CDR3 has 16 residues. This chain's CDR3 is CASSQVGSGGVDTQYF. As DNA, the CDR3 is TGTGCCAGCAGCCAAGTCGGTTCAGGGGGTGTAGATACGCAGTATTTT.

The CDR3 DNA sequence: TGTGCCAGCAAGAGGGAGACAGGGGACACTGAAGCTTTCTTT. It codes for CASKRETGDTEAFF. The V and J genes are TRBV3-1 (or the pseudogene TRBV3-2) and TRBJ1-1; TRBD1 matches 8 bases. J gave up 3 bases and V 7 bases, and 7 bases lay outside the gene matches. The V gene's germline CDR1 is LGHDT and CDR2 YNNKEL (reference sequence). The CDR3 consists of 14 residues.

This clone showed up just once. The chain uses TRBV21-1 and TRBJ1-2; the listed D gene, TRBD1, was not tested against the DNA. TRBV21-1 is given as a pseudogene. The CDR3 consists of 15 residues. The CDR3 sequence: CASSPRTGANYGYTF. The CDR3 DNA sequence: TGTGCCAGCAGCCCGAGGACAGGGGCTAACTATGGCTACACCTTC.

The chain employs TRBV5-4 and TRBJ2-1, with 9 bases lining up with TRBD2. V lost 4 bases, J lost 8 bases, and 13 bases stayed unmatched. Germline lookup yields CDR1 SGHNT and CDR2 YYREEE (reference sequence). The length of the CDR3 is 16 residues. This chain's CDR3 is CASSLGAAGGGDEQFF. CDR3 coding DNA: TGTGCCAGCAGCCTTGGTGCTGCGGGGGGGGGCGATGAGCAGTTCTTC. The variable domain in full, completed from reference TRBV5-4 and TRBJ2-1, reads ETGVTQSPTHLIKTRGQQVTLRCSSQSGHNTVSWYQQALGQGPQFIFQYYREEENGRGNFPPRFSGLQFPNYSSELNVNALELDDSALYLCASSLGAAGGGDEQFFGPGTRLTVL.

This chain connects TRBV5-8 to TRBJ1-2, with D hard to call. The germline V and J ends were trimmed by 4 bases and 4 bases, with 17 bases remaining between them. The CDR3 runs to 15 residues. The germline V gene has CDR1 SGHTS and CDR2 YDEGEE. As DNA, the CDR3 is TGTGCCAGCAGCGACCCGACACGGGTTACCTATGGCTACACCTTC. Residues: CASSDPTRVTYGYTF. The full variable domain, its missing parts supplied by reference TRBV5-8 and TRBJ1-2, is EAGVTQSPTHLIKTRGQQATLRCSPISGHTSVYWYQQALGLGLQFLLWYDEGEERNRGNFPPRFSGRQFPNYSSELNVNALELEDSALYLCASSDPTRVTYGYTFGSGTRLTVV.

The CDR3 nucleotides are TGTGCCAGCAGTGAGTTCAACCTAAGTCGAGTTCAAATCGTCCACGAGCAGTACTTC. It specifies CASSEFNLSRVQIVHEQYF. V and J are TRBV2 and TRBJ2-7; D unresolved. V was clipped by 3 bases and J by 5 bases, with 29 bases between them. The CDR3 is 19 residues long. Per germline, CDR1 SNHLY and CDR2 FYNNEI.

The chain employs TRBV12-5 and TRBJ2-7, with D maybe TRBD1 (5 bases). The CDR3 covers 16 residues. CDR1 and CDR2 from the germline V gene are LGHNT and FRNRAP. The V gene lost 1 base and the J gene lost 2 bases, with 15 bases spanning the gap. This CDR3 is CASGLASQVVPYEQYF. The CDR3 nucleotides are TGTGCTAGTGGTTTGGCCTCACAGGTTGTGCCCTACGAGCAGTACTTC.

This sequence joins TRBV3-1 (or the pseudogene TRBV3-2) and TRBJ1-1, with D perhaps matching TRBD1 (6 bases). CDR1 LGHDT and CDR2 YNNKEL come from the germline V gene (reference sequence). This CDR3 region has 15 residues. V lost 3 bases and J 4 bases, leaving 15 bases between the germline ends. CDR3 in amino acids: CASSHWGQGLTEAFF. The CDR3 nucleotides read TGTGCCAGCAGCCACTGGGGGCAGGGGCTCACTGAAGCTTTCTTT.

CDR3 nucleotide sequence: TGTGCCAGCAGCCGAACTACGGGGACGAACACCGGGGAGCTGTTTTTT. As protein: CASSRTTGTNTGELFF. J is TRBJ2-2 and V is TRBV3-1 (or the pseudogene TRBV3-2); a possible D gene is TRBD2 (5 bases). This CDR3 contains 16 residues. Trimming left V 4 bases short and J 0 bases short, with 12 bases between. Per germline, CDR1 LGHDT and CDR2 YNNKEL (reference sequence).